Listed below are T cell receptor beta chains from one sample, sequenced in a study of cytomegalovirus exposure and HLA in healthy donors. Clones were read by immunoSEQ multiplex PCR, and TCRdb kept only the in-frame ones, dropping some. The profile shows 85,000 to 100,000 clones, 64% of them singletons. The specimen sequenced was PBMCs. These receptors came from a man aged 55 to 70 in good health and CMV-seronegative. Both conserved end residues are part of each CDR3. The D gene is left open where the match is weak. Size is stated for part of the rows, as once, few or many counts, or as a class when the clone is expanded.

d_gene	j_gene	abundance	v_gene	CDR3nt	CDR3aa
.	TRBJ2-3	.	TRBV2	TGTGCCAGCAGGGAGGACGCCGCCCGCACAGATACGCAGTATTTT	CASREDAARTDTQYF
TRBD1	TRBJ1-2	.	TRBV7-2	TGTGCCAGCAGCGAGGACAGGCGGGGCGGCTACACCTTC	CASSEDRRGGYTF
TRBD2	TRBJ2-2	.	TRBV9	TGTGCCAGCAGCAGCGGGGGAGCGGCTAACACCGGGGAGCTGTTTTTT	CASSSGGAANTGELFF
TRBD2	TRBJ2-1	.	TRBV12-5	TGTGCTAGTGGTTTGGTACCTGGTACTAGCGGAGCCTCGAGCTCCTACAATGAGCAGTTCTTC	CASGLVPGTSGASSSYNEQFF
.	TRBJ1-5	.	TRBV11-3	TGTGCCAGCAGCTTAGACTTCTCTCAGCCCCAGCATTTT	CASSLDFSQPQHF
.	TRBJ1-1	.	TRBV18	TGTGCCAGCTCACCACCGGGTACAGGGACCACTGAAGCTTTCTTT	CASSPPGTGTTEAFF
TRBD1	TRBJ2-3	once	TRBV28	TGTGCCAGCACAATAAAGGGACAGGGGGCCGGAGATACGCAGTATTTT	CASTIKGQGAGDTQYF
.	TRBJ2-3	.	TRBV9	TGTGCCAGCAGCGCCGGGGGTTATCGAGGCACAGATACGCAGTATTTT	CASSAGGYRGTDTQYF
.	TRBJ1-3	.	TRBV19	TGTGCCAGTAGTATTTATTACGAGAGCTCTGGAAACACCATATATTTT	CASSIYYESSGNTIYF
TRBD2	TRBJ2-1	.	TRBV9	TGTGCCAGCAGCCCTCCGACGGGAGGGCCCAATGAGCAGTTCTTC	CASSPPTGGPNEQFF